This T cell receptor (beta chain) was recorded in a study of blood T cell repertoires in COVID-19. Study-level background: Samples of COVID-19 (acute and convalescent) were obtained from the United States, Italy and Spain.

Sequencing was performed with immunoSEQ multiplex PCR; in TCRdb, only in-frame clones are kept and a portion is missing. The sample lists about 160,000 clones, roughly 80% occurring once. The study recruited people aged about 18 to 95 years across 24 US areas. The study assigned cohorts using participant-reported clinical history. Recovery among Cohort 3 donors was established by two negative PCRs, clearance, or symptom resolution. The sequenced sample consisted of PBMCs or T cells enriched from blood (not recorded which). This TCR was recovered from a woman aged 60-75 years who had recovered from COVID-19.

The CDR3 region has the DNA TGCGCCAGCAGCCACGGGACAGCGAACACTGAAGCTTTCTTT. It yields the protein CASSHGTANTEAFF. The chain uses TRBV5-1 and TRBJ1-1; TRBD1 matches 7 bases. Looked up from germline, CDR1 is SGHRS and CDR2 is YFSETQ. Trimming at V came to 4 bases and at J to 1 base, leaving 4 bases not matched to a gene. CDR3 length equals 14 residues. Full variable domain (missing parts from reference TRBV5-1 and TRBJ1-1): KAGVTQTPRYLIKTRGQQVTLSCSPISGHRSVSWYQQTPGQGLQFLFEYFSETQRNKGNFPGRFSGRQFSNSRSEMNVSTLELGDSALYLCASSHGTANTEAFFGQGTRLTVV.